This TCR beta chain emerged from a study of cytomegalovirus exposure and HLA in healthy donors. Findings and caveats of the study: Later analysis revealed greater clonal expansion in HLA-associated TCR beta chains than in equally common others. The sole available immune exposure information was CMV serostatus. Analysis was carried out at a later point, and it linked a missense DCLRE1C variant to TCR beta V- and J-gene trimming. The authors reported that TCR beta sequences could predict HLA-A and HLA-B alleles. These predictions were accurate for most subjects in the first cohort.

Note on this clone: Its antigen is unidentified. Germline is not matched at one junction end, which may reflect a read error.

In the PCR, 60 Vbeta and 13 Jbeta primers were used. The method was immunoSEQ multiplex PCR; TCRdb's version includes in-frame clones alone and lacks a portion of them. The sample yields approximately 92,000 clones, around 81% seen once. This CDR3 spans 12 amino acids. Germline V lookup: CDR1 SEHNR, CDR2 FQNEAQ (reference sequence). Sequenced sample: PBMCs. The receptor was derived from an older woman in good health and CMV-seropositive. The chain has TRBV7-9 and TRBJ1-4; possibly TRBD1 for D (6 bases). This CDR3 is CSSGQIDEKLFF. CDR3 nucleotide sequence: TGTTCCAGCGGACAGATTGATGAAAAACTGTTTTTT.